Sequencing of this T cell receptor (beta chain) was carried out in a study of blood T cell repertoires in COVID-19. Across the whole study: The United States, Italy and Spain supplied acute and convalescent COVID-19 samples. From T cells, B-cell-depleted T cells, or PBMCs came the material, which was cDNA or gDNA.

V dropped 0 bases and J dropped 4; count of bases not matched to a gene: 6. This CDR3 region has 15 residues. The germline gives CDR1 MNHEY, CDR2 SVGAGI. Generated by immunoSEQ multiplex PCR, the TCRdb table keeps only in-frame clones and is missing some. This table holds a few hundred thousand clones, roughly 80% found once. Only one count was recorded for this clone. The sample consisted of peripheral blood. The sequence came from a woman aged 18-35 years with acute or convalescent COVID-19. The chain recombines TRBV6-5 with TRBJ2-7; 7 bases fit TRBD1. The CDR3 region is CASSYSKGGRYEQYF. The CDR3 nucleotides read TGTGCCAGCAGTTACTCGAAAGGGGGCCGGTACGAGCAGTACTTC.